This T cell receptor beta chain originates from a study of CD8 T cells in Susac syndrome (dated by TCRdb to about 2019). Study-wide context: Of the Susac syndrome patients who were sequenced, more than five had clinically active disease and roughly 8 were in clinical remission. Susac syndrome patients were therapy-naive, on corticosteroids (some also receiving IVIg), or on IVIg alone at blood withdrawal. The study used repertoire sequencing to test whether antigen drove CD8+ T cell activation and differentiation in Susac syndrome. The clonality of the CD8+ T cell repertoire was compared across 11 to 12 healthy donors, about 14 Susac syndrome patients and 15 multiple sclerosis patients.

The CDR3 contains 13 residues, cysteine and phenylalanine counted. Kept here is only the CDR3 DNA, which spans 39 bases and is read in frame from base 1. CDR1 is given as MGHRA and CDR2 as YSYEKL, both from the germline V gene. Trimming at the junction amounts to 1 base on V and 8 bases on J, and the germline ends lie 11 bases apart. High-throughput TCR beta sequencing profiled peripheral blood CD8+ and CD4+ T cells from healthy donors, Susac syndrome patients and multiple sclerosis patients. The Susac syndrome patients fulfilled recently defined diagnostic criteria for definite or probable disease. Bulk CD8+ and CD4+ T cells were purified by magnetic negative isolation, while CD8+ TEMRA cells were enriched using FACS. Blood was collected in EDTA tubes and processed within 24 hours, with PBMCs isolated through density gradient centrifugation. PBMCs destined for TCR sequencing were cryopreserved in liquid nitrogen and later thawed in a 37 °C water bath. The sorted or isolated CD4+, CD8+ and CD8+ TEMRA cells had a purity of 90% or higher.

The paper as a whole reports these results and caveats: The number of individuals in the TCR sequencing and HLA analysis was acknowledged as relatively small. Looking at Susac-specific public clones, the researchers identified approximately 15 in the total CD8+ repertoire and five in the CD8+ TEMRA repertoire. CD8+ repertoires in Susac syndrome showed clonal expansion, which was highest in CD8+ TEMRA cells and was greater in clinically active patients than in remitting patients.

RNA was extracted with the RNeasy kit and 0.5 to 1 ug was reverse transcribed using random hexamers. The immunoSEQ multiplex PCR assay, covering 54 Vbeta and 13 Jbeta segments, was used to amplify TCR beta CDR3 regions. To correct PCR amplification bias, a synthetic template baseline was used for both primer optimization and computational correction. Turning to the authors' computational methods: Reads were annotated to V, D and J genes according to IMGT and were analyzed with immunoSEQ Analyzer, with only productive sequences retained. To calculate clonality, Shannon entropy was normalized by log2 of the number of productive unique sequences and then subtracted from one. For each patient and control, public and private clones were evaluated within the 100 most prevalent clones. Clones were defined as Susac-specific when absent from the healthy and MS cohorts, from some 1,100 published viral clones and from other ImmuneACCESS disease sequences. In TCRdb, the public reads were trimmed at Q25 with fastp and aligned with MiXCR, with productive beta chains retained. Here each entry gathers all rows of one CDR3 protein and keeps the most common genes and DNA. TCRdb assigned the V and J calls; the authors' analysis was not used. Counted in this sample were approximately 100,000 distinct CDR3 sequences; roughly 95% of them appeared once. The top ten constitute around 0.38% of the sample.

For this clonotype: It lacks a known antigen. Per-base qualities were not stored, and no clone one base away is much larger.

This clonotype was sampled from a human donor with Susac syndrome. The specimen sequenced was CD8+ T cells from PBMCs. The rearranged chain carries TRBV4-1 and TRBJ1-2; the D gene cannot be named for sure. The CDR3 reads as follows: CASSQVSSQGYTF. The DNA is as follows: TGCGCCAGCAGCCAAGTTTCCTCGCAGGGCTACACCTTC.